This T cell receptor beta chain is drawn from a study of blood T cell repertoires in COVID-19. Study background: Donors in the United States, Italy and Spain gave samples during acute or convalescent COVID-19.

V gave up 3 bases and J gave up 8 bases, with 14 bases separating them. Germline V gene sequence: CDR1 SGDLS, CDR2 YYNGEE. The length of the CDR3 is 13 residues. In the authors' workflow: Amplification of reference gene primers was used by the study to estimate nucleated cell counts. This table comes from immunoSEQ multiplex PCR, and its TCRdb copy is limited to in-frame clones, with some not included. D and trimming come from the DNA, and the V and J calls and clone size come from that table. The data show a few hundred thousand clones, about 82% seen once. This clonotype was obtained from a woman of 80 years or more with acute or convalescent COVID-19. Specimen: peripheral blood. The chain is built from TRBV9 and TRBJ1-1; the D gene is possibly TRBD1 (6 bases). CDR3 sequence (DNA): TGTGCCAGCAGCGCCGTTTCCGGGACAGAAGCTTTCTTT. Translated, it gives CASSAVSGTEAFF. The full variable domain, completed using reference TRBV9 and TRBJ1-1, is DSGVTQTPKHLITATGQRVTLRCSPRSGDLSVYWYQQSLDQGLQFLIQYYNGEERAKGNILERFSAQQFPDLHSELNLSSLELGDSALYFCASSAVSGTEAFFGQGTRLTVV.